Shown below are 27 T cell receptor beta chains from a single sample sequenced in a study of T cells after yellow fever vaccination (dated by TCRdb to the late 2010s). Receptor amplification or capture employed 5' RACE. The sequencing machine was an Illumina NovaSeq 6000. In TCRdb, the public reads were trimmed at Q25 with fastp and aligned with MiXCR, with productive beta chains retained. Merged by CDR3 protein, the rows form single entries marked with the most common genes and DNA. Across this sample there are 350,000 to 550,000 distinct CDR3 sequences, with approximately 18% seen only once. Over 15% of the sample lies in the top ten. The label giving this sample's treatment or condition can be read as: live attenuated yellow fever vaccine strain. The sequenced sample was PBMCs, obtained before the yellow fever booster vaccination. The source of these receptors is a man aged 18 to 35 who received the YFV17D yellow fever vaccine.

This clonotype has a handful of counts. The chain is built from TRBV20-1 and TRBJ2-7, with no clear D. CDR1 is DFQATT and CDR2 is SNEGSKA in the germline V gene (reference sequence). This CDR3 has 14 residues. Deletions cut 0 bases from V and 0 bases from J, with 9 bases between. The CDR3 region is CSARDMGHSYEQYF. CDR3 nucleotides: TGCAGTGCTAGAGATATGGGCCACTCCTACGAGCAGTACTTC.

This clonotype came up a few times. The V call is TRBV7-9, the J call TRBJ2-7, with unresolved D. Trimming took off 7 bases at V and 4 bases at J, with 11 bases between the two ends. CDR3 length equals 12 residues. Germline V lookup: CDR1 SEHNR, CDR2 FQNEAQ (reference sequence). The CDR3 here is CASTSTLYEQYF. The CDR3 coding sequence is TGTGCCAGCACCTCGACTCTGTACGAGCAGTACTTC. Drawing the rest from reference TRBV7-9 and TRBJ2-7, the complete variable domain is DTGVSQNPRHKITKRGQNVTFRCDPISEHNRLYWYRQTLGQGPEFLTYFQNEAQLEKSRLLSDRFSAERPKGSFSTLEIQRTEQGDSAMYLCASTSTLYEQYFGPGTRLTVT.

The V and J genes are TRBV6-5 and TRBJ1-2; 8 nucleotides agree with TRBD1. There are 16 residues in the CDR3. V shed 7 bases and J 6 bases; nucleotides not matched to a gene: 16. CDR1 and CDR2 from the germline V gene are MNHEY and SVGAGI. The CDR3 spells CASKKSPGGRDDGYTF. The CDR3 coding sequence is TGTGCCAGCAAGAAATCCCCAGGGGGCAGGGACGATGGCTACACCTTC.

This clonotype was seen a few times. CDR3 region: CASSATHGEQETQYF. The CDR3 DNA is TGTGCCAGCAGCGCGACGCACGGTGAGCAAGAGACCCAGTACTTC. The rearrangement joins TRBV7-7 to TRBJ2-5; D is unresolved. Trimming shortened V by 5 bases and J by 2 bases, and 15 bases separated the two germline ends. The germline V gene encodes CDR1 SSHAT and CDR2 FNYEAQ (reference sequence). CDR3 size: 15 residues.

The table lists this clonotype with many counts. The rearrangement uses TRBV12-3 or TRBV12-4 and TRBJ1-1, with D possibly matching TRBD1 (5 bases). Trimming left V 6 bases short and J 1 base short, with 9 bases between. This CDR3 spans 13 amino acids. This CDR3 is CASRSGTNTEAFF. The CDR3 DNA follows: TGTGCCAGCAGGAGTGGGACGAACACTGAAGCTTTCTTT.

The gene calls are TRBV7-9 and TRBJ2-7; D is ambiguous. The CDR3 runs to 16 residues. Trimming took off 3 bases at V and 3 bases at J, with 18 bases between the two ends. Germline values: CDR1 SEHNR, CDR2 FQNEAQ (reference sequence). The CDR3 is CASSFGSGIQSYEQYF. In DNA form, the CDR3 reads TGTGCCAGCAGCTTTGGGTCGGGCATCCAAAGCTACGAGCAGTACTTC.

Ten or more counts support this clonotype. The chain links TRBV6-1 to TRBJ1-3; D gene ambiguous. V dropped 4 bases and J dropped 0 bases, with 13 bases sitting between them. The CDR3 contains 16 residues. The germline gives CDR1 MNHNS, CDR2 SASEGT. The CDR3 DNA follows: TGTGCCAGCAGTGTATCCCGGACGGCCTCTGGAAACACCATATATTTT. Its protein is CASSVSRTASGNTIYF.

The chain has TRBV29-1 and TRBJ2-7, with 8 bases that match TRBD1. Trimming cost V 4 bases and J 12 bases; bases outside gene matches: 8. The CDR3 spans 11 residues. CDR1 is SQVTM and CDR2 is ANQGSEA in the germline V gene. The CDR3 region has the DNA TGCAGCGTTGGGTACCAGGGGGCCACGTACTTC. Protein sequence: CSVGYQGATYF.

V and J are TRBV7-2 and TRBJ2-7; no definite D call. The ends were cut back, 0 bases at V and 6 bases at J, with 12 bases in the middle. The germline V gene has CDR1 SGHTA and CDR2 FQGNSA. This CDR3 comprises 14 residues. The CDR3 DNA is TGTGCCAGCAGCTTAGCGACGCAGGTATCCGAGCAGTACTTC. It specifies CASSLATQVSEQYF.

The V call is TRBV7-2, the J call TRBJ1-6; no reliable D call. This CDR3 is built from 12 residues. The germline gives CDR1 SGHTA, CDR2 FQGNSA. Deletions cut 8 bases from V and 7 bases from J, with 9 bases between. The CDR3 here is CASSDPNSPLHF. The CDR3 DNA reads as TGTGCCAGCTCGGACCCAAATTCACCCCTCCACTTT.

CDR3 DNA: TGTGCCAGCAAGGCAGGGGGCATGAACACTGAAGCTTTCTTT. It translates to CASKAGGMNTEAFF. The rearrangement joins TRBV12-3 or TRBV12-4 to TRBJ1-1, with 8 bases lining up with TRBD1. V lost 7 bases and J lost 0; bases outside the gene matches: 4. CDR3 length equals 14 residues.

This clonotype was seen a handful of times. V is TRBV2 and J is TRBJ2-2; 10 nucleotides agree with TRBD1. Germline V CDR1 and CDR2: SNHLY, FYNNEI. This CDR3 has 15 residues. V was pared by 7 bases and J by 6 bases, with 8 bases of the junction left unmatched. In DNA form, the CDR3 reads TGTGCCAGCAAGGGGGACAGGGGCAGTCCCGGGGAGCTGTTTTTT. Its protein is CASKGDRGSPGELFF.

The chain couples TRBV5-5 to TRBJ2-7; unclear D gene. The CDR3 totals 16 residues. V lost 4 bases, J lost 0 bases, and 17 bases lay in between. CDR1 is SGHKS and CDR2 is YYEKEE in the germline V gene (reference sequence). The CDR3 nucleotides are TGTGCCAGCAGCCCGGACCTGGTCCGGAGCTCCTACGAGCAGTACGTC. Amino acids: CASSPDLVRSSYEQYV.

This clonotype was detected only a few times. The rearrangement joins TRBV11-2 to TRBJ2-1; no clear D. V lost 5 bases and J lost 4, with 6 bases in between. The germline CDR1 and CDR2 sequences are SGHAT and FQNNGV. The length of the CDR3 is 12 residues. The CDR3 DNA reads as TGTGCCAGCAGCCCTCAGTACAATGAGCAGTTCTTC. The encoded protein is CASSPQYNEQFF.

This clonotype came up many times. This sequence joins TRBV7-7 and TRBJ2-7; the match to TRBD1 covers 10 bases. Trimming at V came to 6 bases and at J to 6 bases, leaving 11 bases not matched to a gene. Germline V gene lookup returns CDR1 SSHAT and CDR2 FNYEAQ (reference sequence). The CDR3 is 15 amino acids. Written as DNA, the CDR3 is TGTGCCAGCAGTCAGACAGGGGGCGCGACCAGCGAGCAGTACTTC. Its translation: CASSQTGGATSEQYF.

The chain has TRBV4-2 and TRBJ1-3, with no clear D. The V end was cut by 1 base, the J end by 0 bases, with 10 bases between. This CDR3 contains 16 residues. CDR1 LGHNA and CDR2 YNFKEQ come from the germline V gene. CDR3 DNA sequence: TGTGCCAGCAGCCAAGTGGGGAGCACCTCTGGAAACACCATATATTTT. Amino acid sequence: CASSQVGSTSGNTIYF.

V is TRBV4-1 and J is TRBJ1-1, with D possibly matching TRBD1 (6 bases). The CDR3 spans 16 residues. Trimming shortened V by 2 bases and J by 1 base, and 14 bases separated the two germline ends. Germline lookup yields CDR1 MGHRA and CDR2 YSYEKL. CDR3 bases: TGCGCCAGCAGCCAAAAACAGGGAATCGGGAACACTGAAGCTTTCTTT. It translates to CASSQKQGIGNTEAFF.

This sequence joins TRBV24-1 and TRBJ2-1; 11 bases are shared with TRBD2. The junction had 8 bases not matched to a gene; V was cut back by 7 bases and J by 10 bases. Looked up from germline, CDR1 is KGHDR and CDR2 is SFDVKD. This CDR3 comprises 14 residues. The CDR3 is CATSGTSGGNEQFF. CDR3 nucleotides: TGTGCCACCAGCGGAACTAGCGGGGGAAACGAGCAGTTCTTC.

In its sample, this clonotype was seen many times. The chain recombines TRBV4-1 with TRBJ2-7; D may correspond to TRBD1 or TRBD2 (5 bases each). With 3 bases removed from V and 7 bases from J, the gap between germline ends came to 16 bases. CDR1 and CDR2 (germline): MGHRA, YSYEKL. The CDR3 is 14 residues long. CDR3 sequence (DNA): TGCGCCAGCAGCCATTATGCAGGGTGGGGGGAGCAGTACGTC. It specifies CASSHYAGWGEQYV.

Only a few counts were recorded for this clonotype. The gene calls are TRBV12-3 or TRBV12-4 and TRBJ2-3; 12 nucleotides agree with TRBD2. The V and J ends lost 6 bases and 6 bases, in that order; junction bases with no gene match: 13. This CDR3 comprises 17 residues. The CDR3 coding sequence is TGTGCCAGCAGCCGGACTAGCGGGGTCCCCCGGGGTGATACGCAGTATTTT. This encodes CASSRTSGVPRGDTQYF.

The rearrangement uses TRBV6-6 and TRBJ1-5; 7 bases fit TRBD1. Germline-derived CDR1 and CDR2 are MNHNY and SVGAGI (reference sequence). CDR3 length equals 13 residues. Trimming cost V 5 bases and J 7 bases; bases outside gene matches: 5. Here the CDR3 reads CASSRGTEQPQHF. CDR3 nucleotide sequence: TGTGCCAGCAGTAGAGGGACAGAACAGCCCCAGCATTTT.

The chain is built from TRBV20-1 and TRBJ2-7; a possible D gene is TRBD2 (6 bases). This CDR3 is built from 13 residues. Per germline, CDR1 DFQATT and CDR2 SNEGSKA (reference sequence). Trimming shortened V by 3 bases and J by 4 bases, and 13 bases separated the two germline ends. The CDR3 is CSASLLGGYEQYF. DNA of the CDR3: TGCAGTGCTAGTCTATTGGGGGGTTACGAGCAGTACTTC.

The chain combines TRBV29-1 with TRBJ1-2; 11 positions agree with TRBD1. Germline loops: CDR1 SQVTM, CDR2 ANQGSEA. J gave up 4 bases and V 4 bases, and 2 bases lay outside the gene matches. The CDR3 sequence is 13 residues long. CDR3 region: CSVGTGGSYGYTF. The CDR3, as DNA: TGCAGCGTTGGGACAGGGGGCTCCTATGGCTACACCTTC.

The chain carries TRBV12-3 or TRBV12-4 and TRBJ1-1; D ambiguous. Trimming shortened V by 3 bases and J by 4 bases, and 12 bases separated the two germline ends. This CDR3 contains 14 residues. CDR3 region: CASSFWEGSTEAFF. In DNA, the CDR3 is TGTGCCAGCAGTTTCTGGGAGGGAAGCACTGAAGCTTTCTTT.

The CDR3, as DNA: TGTGCCAGCTCACTGGGGACATTTCAAGAGACCCAGTACTTC. Translation: CASSLGTFQETQYF. The rearrangement joins TRBV18 to TRBJ2-5; D might be TRBD1 (6 bases). The CDR3 length is 14 residues. V was pared by 4 bases and J by 2 bases, with 11 bases between. The germline CDR1 and CDR2 sequences are KGHSH and LQKENI.

This chain connects TRBV28 to TRBJ1-4; D call uncertain. From germline, CDR1 is MDHEN and CDR2 SYDVKM. V was trimmed by 6 bases and J by 7 bases, leaving 15 bases between them. This CDR3 is 14 amino acids long. The CDR3 sequence is CASSIGREGEKLFF. In nucleotides, the CDR3 is TGTGCCAGCAGCATTGGGAGGGAGGGTGAAAAACTGTTTTTT.

The chain couples TRBV6-1 to TRBJ1-1; D unclear. This CDR3 spans 12 amino acids. The V gene lost 6 bases and the J gene lost 1 base, with 6 bases spanning the gap. The germline V gene has CDR1 MNHNS and CDR2 SASEGT. The CDR3 coding sequence is TGTGCCAGCAGATACAGGAACACTGAAGCTTTCTTT. Its protein is CASRYRNTEAFF.